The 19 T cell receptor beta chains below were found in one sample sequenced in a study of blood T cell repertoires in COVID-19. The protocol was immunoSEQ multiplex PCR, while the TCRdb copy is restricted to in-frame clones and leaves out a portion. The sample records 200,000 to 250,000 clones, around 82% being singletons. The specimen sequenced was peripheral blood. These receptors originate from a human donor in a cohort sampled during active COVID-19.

The DNA of the CDR3 is TGCGCCAGCAGCTTCCGGGTTAACCTCGGGGAGCAGTACTTC. Translated: CASSFRVNLGEQYF. V gene TRBV5-1 combines with J gene TRBJ2-7; D ambiguous. Germline V lookup: CDR1 SGHRS, CDR2 YFSETQ. CDR3 length equals 14 residues. V was clipped by 2 bases and J by 7 bases, with 16 bases between them.

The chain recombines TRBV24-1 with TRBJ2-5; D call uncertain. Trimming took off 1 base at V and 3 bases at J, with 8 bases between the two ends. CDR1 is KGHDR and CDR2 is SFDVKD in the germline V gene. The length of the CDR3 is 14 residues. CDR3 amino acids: CATSDLSSEETQYF. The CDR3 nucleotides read TGTGCCACCAGTGATTTAAGTAGTGAAGAGACCCAGTACTTC.

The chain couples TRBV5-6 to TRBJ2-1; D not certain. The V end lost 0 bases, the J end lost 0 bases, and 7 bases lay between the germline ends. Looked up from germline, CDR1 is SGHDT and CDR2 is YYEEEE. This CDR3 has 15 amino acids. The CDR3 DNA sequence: TGTGCCAGCAGCTTGGCCCCGAGCTCCTACAATGAGCAGTTCTTC. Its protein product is CASSLAPSSYNEQFF. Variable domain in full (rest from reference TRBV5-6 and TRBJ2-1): DAGVTQSPTHLIKTRGQQVTLRCSPKSGHDTVSWYQQALGQGPQFIFQYYEEEERQRGNFPDRFSGHQFPNYSSELNVNALLLGDSALYLCASSLAPSSYNEQFFGPGTRLTVL.

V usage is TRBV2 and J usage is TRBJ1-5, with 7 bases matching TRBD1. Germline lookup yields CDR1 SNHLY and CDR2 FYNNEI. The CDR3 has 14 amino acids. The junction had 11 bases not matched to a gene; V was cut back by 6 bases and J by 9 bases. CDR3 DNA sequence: TGTGCCAGCAGGGCGAGGGACAGCCTATGGCCCCAGCATTTT. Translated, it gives CASRARDSLWPQHF. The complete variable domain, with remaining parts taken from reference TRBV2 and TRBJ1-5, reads EPEVTQTPSHQVTQMGQEVILRCVPISNHLYFYWYRQILGQKVEFLVSFYNNEISEKSEIFDDQFSVERPDGSNFTLKIRSTKLEDSAMYFCASRARDSLWPQHFGDGTRLSIL.

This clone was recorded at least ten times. This CDR3 reads CAISAVRDRVGYEQYF. The DNA for the CDR3 is TGTGCCATCAGCGCTGTCCGGGACAGGGTAGGCTACGAGCAGTACTTC. This chain joins TRBV10-3 and TRBJ2-7, with 9 bases that match TRBD1. This CDR3 has 16 amino acids. After removal of 6 bases from V and 3 bases from J, the junction contained 12 bases not matched to a gene. Germline values: CDR1 ENHRY, CDR2 SYGVKD.

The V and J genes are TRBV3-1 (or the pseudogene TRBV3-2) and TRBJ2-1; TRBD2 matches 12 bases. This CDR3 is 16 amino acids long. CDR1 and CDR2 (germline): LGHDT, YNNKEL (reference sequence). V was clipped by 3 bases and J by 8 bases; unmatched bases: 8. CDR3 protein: CASSHRATSGGDEQFF. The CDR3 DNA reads TGTGCCAGCAGCCACCGCGCGACTAGCGGGGGCGATGAGCAGTTCTTC.

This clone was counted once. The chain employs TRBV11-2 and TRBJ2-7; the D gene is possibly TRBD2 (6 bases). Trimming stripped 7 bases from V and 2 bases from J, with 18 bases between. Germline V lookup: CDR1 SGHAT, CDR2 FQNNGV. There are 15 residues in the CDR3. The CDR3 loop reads CASTSSGLSAYEQYF. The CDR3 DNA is TGTGCCAGCACCAGCTCGGGACTCTCCGCCTACGAGCAGTACTTC.

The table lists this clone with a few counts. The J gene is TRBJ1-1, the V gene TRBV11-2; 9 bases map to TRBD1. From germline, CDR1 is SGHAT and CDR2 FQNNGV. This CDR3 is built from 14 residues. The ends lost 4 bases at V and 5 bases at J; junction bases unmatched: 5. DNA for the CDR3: TGTGCCAGCAGCTCCGGGACAGGGCGGACTGAAGCTTTCTTT. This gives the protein CASSSGTGRTEAFF. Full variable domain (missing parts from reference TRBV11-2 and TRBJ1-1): EAGVAQSPRYKIIEKRQSVAFWCNPISGHATLYWYQQILGQGPKLLIQFQNNGVVDDSQLPKDRFSAERLKGVDSTLKIQPAKLEDSAVYLCASSSGTGRTEAFFGQGTRLTVV.

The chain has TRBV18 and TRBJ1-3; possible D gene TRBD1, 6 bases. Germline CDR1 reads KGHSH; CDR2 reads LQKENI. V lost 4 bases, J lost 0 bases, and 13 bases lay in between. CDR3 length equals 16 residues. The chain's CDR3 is CASSLPGQSSGNTIYF. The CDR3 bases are TGTGCCAGCTCACTTCCGGGACAAAGCTCTGGAAACACCATATATTTT. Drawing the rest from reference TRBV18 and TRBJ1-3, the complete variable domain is NAGVMQNPRHLVRRRGQEARLRCSPMKGHSHVYWYRQLPEEGLKFMVYLQKENIIDESGMPKERFSAEFPKEGPSILRIQQVVRGDSAAYFCASSLPGQSSGNTIYFGEGSWLTVV.

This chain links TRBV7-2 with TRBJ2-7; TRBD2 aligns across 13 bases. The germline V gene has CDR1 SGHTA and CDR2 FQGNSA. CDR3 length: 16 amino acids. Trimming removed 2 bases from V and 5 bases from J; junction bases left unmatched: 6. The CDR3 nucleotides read TGTGCCAGCAGCTTACTACTAGCGGGGGGGCGCGACGAGCAGTACTTC. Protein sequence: CASSLLLAGGRDEQYF. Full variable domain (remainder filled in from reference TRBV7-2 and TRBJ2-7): GAGVSQSPSNKVTEKGKDVELRCDPISGHTALYWYRQSLGQGLEFLIYFQGNSAPDKSGLPSDRFSAERTGGSVSTLTIQRTQQEDSAVYLCASSLLLAGGRDEQYFGPGTRLTVT.

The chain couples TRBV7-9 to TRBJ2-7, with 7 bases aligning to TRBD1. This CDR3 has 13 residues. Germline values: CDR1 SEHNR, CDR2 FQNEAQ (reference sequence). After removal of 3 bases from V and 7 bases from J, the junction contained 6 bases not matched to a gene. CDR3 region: CASSLGNRGEQYF. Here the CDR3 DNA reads TGTGCCAGCAGCTTGGGGAACAGGGGTGAGCAGTACTTC.

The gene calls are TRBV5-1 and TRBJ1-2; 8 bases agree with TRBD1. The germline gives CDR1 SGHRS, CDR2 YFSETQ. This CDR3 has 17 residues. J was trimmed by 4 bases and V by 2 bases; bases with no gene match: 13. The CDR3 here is CASSFSGGAYGGYGYTF. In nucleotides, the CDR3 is TGCGCCAGCAGCTTTTCAGGGGGCGCCTACGGTGGCTATGGCTACACCTTC.

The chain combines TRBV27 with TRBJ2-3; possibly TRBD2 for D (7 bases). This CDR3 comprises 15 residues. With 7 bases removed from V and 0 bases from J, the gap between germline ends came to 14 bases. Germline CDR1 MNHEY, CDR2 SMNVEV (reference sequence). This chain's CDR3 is CASTMGGQSTDTQYF. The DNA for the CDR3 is TGTGCCAGCACCATGGGGGGGCAAAGCACAGATACGCAGTATTTT.

The DNA of the CDR3 is TGTGCCAGTAAGGGACAGGGGAGCTCTGGAAACACCATATATTTT. Its protein product is CASKGQGSSGNTIYF. This sequence joins TRBV19 and TRBJ1-3; 10 nucleotides align to TRBD1. V trimming: 7 bases; J trimming: 0 bases; junction bases outside the gene matches: 3. The CDR3 is made up of 15 amino acids. Per germline, CDR1 LNHDA and CDR2 SQIVND (reference sequence).

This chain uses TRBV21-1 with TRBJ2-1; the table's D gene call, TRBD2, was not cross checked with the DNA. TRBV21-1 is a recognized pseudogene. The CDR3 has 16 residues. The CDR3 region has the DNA TGTGCCAGCACCCCCGGGGGGCGGGACCCCTACAATGAGCAGTTCTTC. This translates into CASTPGGRDPYNEQFF.

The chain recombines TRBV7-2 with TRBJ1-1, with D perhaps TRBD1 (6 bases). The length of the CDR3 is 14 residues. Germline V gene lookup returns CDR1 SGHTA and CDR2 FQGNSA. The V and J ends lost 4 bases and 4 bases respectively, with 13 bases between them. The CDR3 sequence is CASSSQGGSTEAFF. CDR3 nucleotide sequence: TGTGCCAGCAGCTCACAGGGAGGGAGCACTGAAGCTTTCTTT. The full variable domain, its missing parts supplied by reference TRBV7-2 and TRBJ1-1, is GAGVSQSPSNKVTEKGKDVELRCDPISGHTALYWYRQSLGQGLEFLIYFQGNSAPDKSGLPSDRFSAERTGGSVSTLTIQRTQQEDSAVYLCASSSQGGSTEAFFGQGTRLTVV.

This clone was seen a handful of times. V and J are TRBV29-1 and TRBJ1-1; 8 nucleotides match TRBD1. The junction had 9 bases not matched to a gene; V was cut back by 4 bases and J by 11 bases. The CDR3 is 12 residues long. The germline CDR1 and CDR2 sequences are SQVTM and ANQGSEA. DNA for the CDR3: TGCAGCGTTGTGGTTGACAGGGGAACCGCTTTCTTT. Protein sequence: CSVVVDRGTAFF.

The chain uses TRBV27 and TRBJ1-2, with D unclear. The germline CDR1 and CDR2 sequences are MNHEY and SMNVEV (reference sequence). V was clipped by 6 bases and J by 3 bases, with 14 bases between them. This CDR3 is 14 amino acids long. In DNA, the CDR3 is TGTGCCAGCAGCTACCGCGACACTTACTATGGCTACACCTTC. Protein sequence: CASSYRDTYYGYTF.

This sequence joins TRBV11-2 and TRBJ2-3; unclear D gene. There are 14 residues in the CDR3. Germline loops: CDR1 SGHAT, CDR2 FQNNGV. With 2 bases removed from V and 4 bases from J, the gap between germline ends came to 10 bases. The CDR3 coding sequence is TGTGCCAGCAGCTTAAACATTGAAGCAGATACGCAGTATTTT. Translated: CASSLNIEADTQYF.